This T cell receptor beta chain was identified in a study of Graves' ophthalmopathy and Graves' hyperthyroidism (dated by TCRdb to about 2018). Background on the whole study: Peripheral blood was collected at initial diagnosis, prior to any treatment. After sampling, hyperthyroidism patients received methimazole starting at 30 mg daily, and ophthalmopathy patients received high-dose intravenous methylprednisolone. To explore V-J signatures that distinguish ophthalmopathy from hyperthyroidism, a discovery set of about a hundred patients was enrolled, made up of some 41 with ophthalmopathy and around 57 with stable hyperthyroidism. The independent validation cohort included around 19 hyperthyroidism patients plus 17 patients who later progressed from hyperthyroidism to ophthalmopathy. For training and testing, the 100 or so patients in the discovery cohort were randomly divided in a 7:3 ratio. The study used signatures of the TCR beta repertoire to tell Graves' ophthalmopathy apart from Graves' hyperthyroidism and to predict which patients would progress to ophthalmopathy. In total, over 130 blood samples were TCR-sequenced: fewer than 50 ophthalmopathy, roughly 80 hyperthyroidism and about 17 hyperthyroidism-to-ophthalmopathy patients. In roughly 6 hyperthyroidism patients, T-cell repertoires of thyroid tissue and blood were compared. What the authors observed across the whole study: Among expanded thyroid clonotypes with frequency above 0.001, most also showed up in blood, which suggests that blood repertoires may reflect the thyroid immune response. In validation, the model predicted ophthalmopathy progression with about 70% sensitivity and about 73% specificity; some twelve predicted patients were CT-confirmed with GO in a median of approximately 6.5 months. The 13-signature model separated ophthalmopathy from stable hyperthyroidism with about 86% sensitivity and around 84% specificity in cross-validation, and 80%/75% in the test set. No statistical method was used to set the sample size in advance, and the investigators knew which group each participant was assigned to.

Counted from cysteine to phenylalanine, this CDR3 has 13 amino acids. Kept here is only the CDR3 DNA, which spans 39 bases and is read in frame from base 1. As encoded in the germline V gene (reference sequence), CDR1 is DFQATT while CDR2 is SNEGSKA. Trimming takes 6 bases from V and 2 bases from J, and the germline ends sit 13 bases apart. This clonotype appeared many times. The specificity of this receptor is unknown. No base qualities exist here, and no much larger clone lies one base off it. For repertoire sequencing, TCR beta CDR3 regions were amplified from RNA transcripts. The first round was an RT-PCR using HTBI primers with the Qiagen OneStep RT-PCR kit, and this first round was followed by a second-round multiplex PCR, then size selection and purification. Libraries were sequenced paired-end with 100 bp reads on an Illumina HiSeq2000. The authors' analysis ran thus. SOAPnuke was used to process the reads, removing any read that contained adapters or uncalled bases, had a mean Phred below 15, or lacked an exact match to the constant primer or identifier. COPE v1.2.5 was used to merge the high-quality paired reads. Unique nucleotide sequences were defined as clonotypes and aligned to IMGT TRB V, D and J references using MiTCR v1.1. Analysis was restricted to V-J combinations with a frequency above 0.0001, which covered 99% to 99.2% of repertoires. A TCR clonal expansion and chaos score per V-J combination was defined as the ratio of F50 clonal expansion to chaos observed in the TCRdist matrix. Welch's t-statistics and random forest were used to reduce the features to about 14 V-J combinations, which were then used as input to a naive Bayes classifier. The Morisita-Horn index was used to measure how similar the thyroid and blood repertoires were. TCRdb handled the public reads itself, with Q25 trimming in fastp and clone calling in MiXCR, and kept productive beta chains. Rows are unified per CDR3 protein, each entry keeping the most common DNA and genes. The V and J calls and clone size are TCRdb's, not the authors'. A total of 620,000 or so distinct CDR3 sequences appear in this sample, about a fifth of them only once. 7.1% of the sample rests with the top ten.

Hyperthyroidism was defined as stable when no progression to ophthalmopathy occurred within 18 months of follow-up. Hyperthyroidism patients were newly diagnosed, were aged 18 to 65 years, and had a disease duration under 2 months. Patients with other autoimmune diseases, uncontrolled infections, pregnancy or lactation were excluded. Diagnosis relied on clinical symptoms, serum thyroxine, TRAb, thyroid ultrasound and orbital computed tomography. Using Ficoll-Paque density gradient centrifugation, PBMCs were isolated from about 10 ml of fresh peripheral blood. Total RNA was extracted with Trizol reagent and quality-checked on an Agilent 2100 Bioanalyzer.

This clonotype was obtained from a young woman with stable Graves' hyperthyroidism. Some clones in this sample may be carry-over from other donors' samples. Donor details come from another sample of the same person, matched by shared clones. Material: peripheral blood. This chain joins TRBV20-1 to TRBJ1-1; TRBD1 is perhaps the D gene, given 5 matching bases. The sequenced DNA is TGCAGTGCCCCGAGACAGAGAAACACTGAAGCTTTCTTT. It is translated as CSAPRQRNTEAFF.